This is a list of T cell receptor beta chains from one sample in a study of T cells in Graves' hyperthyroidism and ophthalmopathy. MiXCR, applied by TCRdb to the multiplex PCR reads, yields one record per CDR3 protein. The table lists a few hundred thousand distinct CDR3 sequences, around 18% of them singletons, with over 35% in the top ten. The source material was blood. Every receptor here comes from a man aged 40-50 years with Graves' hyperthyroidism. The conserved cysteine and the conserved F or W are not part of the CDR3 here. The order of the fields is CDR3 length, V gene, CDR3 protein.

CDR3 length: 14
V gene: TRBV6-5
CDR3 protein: ASSYSRQGMNTEAF

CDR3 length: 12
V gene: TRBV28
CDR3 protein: ASSLTGTSYEQY

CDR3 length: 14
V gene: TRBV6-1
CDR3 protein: ASSQRLQGSAETQY

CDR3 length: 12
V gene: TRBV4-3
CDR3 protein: ASSQDYLQETQY

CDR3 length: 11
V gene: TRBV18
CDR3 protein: ASSAGSRNEQF

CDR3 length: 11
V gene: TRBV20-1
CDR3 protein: SARVTSGSQQF

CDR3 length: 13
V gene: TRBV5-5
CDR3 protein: ASSLVRGPISPLH

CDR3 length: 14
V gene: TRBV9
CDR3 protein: ASSGGLAGVTDTQY

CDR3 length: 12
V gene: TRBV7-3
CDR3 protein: ASSSRRETDTQY

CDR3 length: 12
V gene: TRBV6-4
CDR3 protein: ASRQTVPNSPLH

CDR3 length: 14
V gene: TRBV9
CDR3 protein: ASSEGTGGVAETQY

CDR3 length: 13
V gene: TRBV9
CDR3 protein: ASSVEGARDTEAF

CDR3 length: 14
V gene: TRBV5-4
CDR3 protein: ASSLKVSGGSDTQY

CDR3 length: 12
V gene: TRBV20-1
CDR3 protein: SARGAGRAGEQY

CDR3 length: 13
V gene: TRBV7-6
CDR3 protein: ASSLSGVANTEAF

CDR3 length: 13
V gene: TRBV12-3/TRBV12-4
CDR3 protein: ASSFSRGVNQPQH

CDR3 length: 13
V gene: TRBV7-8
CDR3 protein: ASSYRVGTNTEAF

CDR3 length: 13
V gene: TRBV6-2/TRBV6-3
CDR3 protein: ASSYDTGQGQPQH

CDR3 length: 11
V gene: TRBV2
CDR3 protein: ASKSRQFDIQY

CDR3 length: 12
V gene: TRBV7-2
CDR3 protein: ASSSEAAYNEQF

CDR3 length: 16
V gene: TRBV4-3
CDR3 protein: ASSQDNRVAGITDTQY

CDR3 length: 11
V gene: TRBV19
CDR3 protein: ATGTEIYNEQF

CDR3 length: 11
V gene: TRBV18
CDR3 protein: ASSPPGRYGYT

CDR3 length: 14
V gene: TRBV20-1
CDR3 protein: SAHDRGRFSNQPQH

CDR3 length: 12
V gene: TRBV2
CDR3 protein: ASGGGLGLHEQF

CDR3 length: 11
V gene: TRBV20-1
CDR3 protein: SARTQNTGELF

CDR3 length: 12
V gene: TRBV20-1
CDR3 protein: SARDRRMNTEAF

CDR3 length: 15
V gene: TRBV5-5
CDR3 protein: ASSLAWTSAGGETQY

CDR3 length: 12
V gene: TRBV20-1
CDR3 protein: SATPSGNYDEQF

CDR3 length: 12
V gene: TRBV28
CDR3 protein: ASSSGTGEAEAF

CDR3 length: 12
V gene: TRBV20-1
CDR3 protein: SAGTGTSLETQY

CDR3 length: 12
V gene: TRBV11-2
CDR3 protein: ASSPRTVPYGYT

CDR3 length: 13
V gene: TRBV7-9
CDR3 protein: ASSLASGRAKEQY

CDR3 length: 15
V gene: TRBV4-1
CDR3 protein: ASSHRGDRDYNQPQH

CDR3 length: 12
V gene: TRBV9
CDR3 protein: ASSVAVSVYEQY

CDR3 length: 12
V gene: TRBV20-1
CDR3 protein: SARDPDRAQPQH